The clone carrying this T cell receptor (beta chain) came up many times. Its specificity is not known. The CDR3 runs to 14 residues. Trimming at V came to 6 bases and at J to 1 base, leaving 3 bases not matched to a gene. A Clinical Activity Score of at least 3, a NOSPECS grade of at least 4 and a duration under 3 months were recorded in the ophthalmopathy patients. Pregnant or lactating patients were excluded, as were those with uncontrolled infection or other autoimmune disease. Approximately 10 ml of fresh peripheral blood supplied the PBMCs. What was amplified from RNA transcripts were TCR beta CDR3 regions. During a first-round RT-PCR of the TCR CDR3, the HTBI primer set was used. MiXCR, run by TCRdb on the multiplex PCR reads, gives a single entry per CDR3 protein. The sample holds approximately 600,000 distinct CDR3 sequences, 14% to 15% seen once. This entry comes from a study of T cells in Graves' hyperthyroidism and ophthalmopathy. Broader study findings: In blood, most of the thyroid clonotypes expanded above 0.001 were also present.

The chain has TRBV12-3 or TRBV12-4 and TRBJ2-7; 10 bases are shared with TRBD1. The sample comprised blood. This clonotype was obtained from a woman between 40 and 55 years old with Graves' ophthalmopathy. CDR3 DNA: TGTGCCAGCAGGGGGACAGGGGTTTCCTACGAGCAGTACTTC. Its translation is CASRGTGVSYEQYF.